This TCR beta chain is from a study of tumor and adjacent non-tumor tissue in lung cancer. General observations from the study: In normal lung, the top 100 clones were significantly more dominant than in tumor.

Concerning this clonotype: Its antigen remains unidentified. A much more abundant neighbour one base away suggests this may be a read error.

The template was RNA from unsorted bulk tissue. Three rounds of nested PCR, following a modified ARM-PCR protocol, produced the TCRbeta library. TCRdb passed the multiplex PCR reads through MiXCR, listing each CDR3 protein once. The table shows around 71,000 distinct CDR3 sequences, with approximately 77% occurring only once. The receptor was derived from a woman aged 40 to 55 with non-small cell lung cancer. Sequencing was done on a sample of lung tumor tissue.

The CDR3 protein is CASSSLDSNQPKHF. The CDR3 DNA reads as TGTGCCAGCAGCTCCCTGGACAGCAATCAGCCCAAGCATTTT. The chain has TRBV7-9 and TRBJ1-5; D possibly corresponds to TRBD1 (6 bases). Germline CDR1 is SEHNR and CDR2 is FQNEAQ (reference sequence). The CDR3 sequence is 14 residues long.